This T cell receptor beta chain appears in the sequencing data of a study of blood T cell repertoires in COVID-19. Study in general: There were acute and convalescent COVID-19 samples, and they came from the United States, Italy and Spain. In each case, the material was cDNA or gDNA derived from T cells, B-cell-depleted T cells, or PBMCs.

In the original analysis: Amplified reference gene primers provided the basis for estimating nucleated cell counts. Profiled with immunoSEQ multiplex PCR; TCRdb holds only in-frame clones, not every one. The V and J calls and clone size were taken over from that table, and D and trimming were inferred from the DNA. The sample lists over 200,000 clones, 91% occurring once. During active infection, Seattle patients enrolled and were then monitored through disease. The receptor was derived from a person aged 18 to 29 with COVID-19, enrolled during active disease. What was sequenced was peripheral blood.

CDR3 bases: TGTGCCACCAGTGATCAGGACAGGGGGGCAGATACGCAGTATTTT. Protein: CATSDQDRGADTQYF. The chain couples TRBV24-1 to TRBJ2-3; 10 bases are shared with TRBD1. The CDR3 has 15 residues. CDR1 is KGHDR and CDR2 is SFDVKD in the germline V gene. V lost 3 bases and J lost 4; bases outside the gene matches: 3.